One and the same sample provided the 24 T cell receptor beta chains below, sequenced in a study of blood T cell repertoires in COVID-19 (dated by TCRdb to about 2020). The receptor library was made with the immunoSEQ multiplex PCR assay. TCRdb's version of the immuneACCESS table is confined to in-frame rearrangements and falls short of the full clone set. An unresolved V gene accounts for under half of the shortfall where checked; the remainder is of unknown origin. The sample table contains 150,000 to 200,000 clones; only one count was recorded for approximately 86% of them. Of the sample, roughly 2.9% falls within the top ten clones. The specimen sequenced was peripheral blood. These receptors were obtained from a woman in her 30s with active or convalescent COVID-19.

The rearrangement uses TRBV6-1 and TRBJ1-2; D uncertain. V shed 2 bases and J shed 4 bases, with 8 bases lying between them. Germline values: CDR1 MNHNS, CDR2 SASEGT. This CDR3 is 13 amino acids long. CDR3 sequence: CASSEQQIYGYTF. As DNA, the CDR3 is TGTGCCAGCAGTGAACAACAGATCTATGGCTACACCTTC.

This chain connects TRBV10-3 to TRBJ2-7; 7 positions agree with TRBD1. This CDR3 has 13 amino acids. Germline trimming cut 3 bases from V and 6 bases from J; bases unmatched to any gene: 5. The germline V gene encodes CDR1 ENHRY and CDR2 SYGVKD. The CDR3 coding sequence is TGTGCCATCAGTGATGGGACAGACGGCGAGCAGTACTTC. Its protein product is CAISDGTDGEQYF.

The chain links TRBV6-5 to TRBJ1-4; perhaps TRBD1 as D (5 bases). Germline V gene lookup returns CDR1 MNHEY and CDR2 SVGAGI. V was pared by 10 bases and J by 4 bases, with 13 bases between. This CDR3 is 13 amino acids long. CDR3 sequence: CATSMTVNEKLFF. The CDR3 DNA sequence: TGTGCCACCTCAATGACAGTTAATGAAAAACTGTTTTTT.

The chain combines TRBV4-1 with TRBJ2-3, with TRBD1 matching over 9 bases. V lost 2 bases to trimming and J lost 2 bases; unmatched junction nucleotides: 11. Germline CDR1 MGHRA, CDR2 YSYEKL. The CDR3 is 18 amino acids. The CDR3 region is CASSQYTGGGGSTDTQYF. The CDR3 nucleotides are TGCGCCAGCAGCCAATATACAGGGGGCGGGGGATCCACAGATACGCAGTATTTT.

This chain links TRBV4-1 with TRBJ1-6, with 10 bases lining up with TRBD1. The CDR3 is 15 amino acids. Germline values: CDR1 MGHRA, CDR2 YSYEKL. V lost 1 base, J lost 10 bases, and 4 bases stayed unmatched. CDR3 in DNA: TGCGCCAGCAGCCAAGTCGGGACAGGGGCCTCACCCCTCCACTTT. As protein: CASSQVGTGASPLHF.

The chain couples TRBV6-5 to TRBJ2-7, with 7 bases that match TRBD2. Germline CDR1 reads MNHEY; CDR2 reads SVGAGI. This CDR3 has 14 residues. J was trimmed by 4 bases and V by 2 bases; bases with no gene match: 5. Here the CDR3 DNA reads TGTGCCAGCAGTTACCGAGGGAGGGCGTACGAGCAGTACTTC. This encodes CASSYRGRAYEQYF.

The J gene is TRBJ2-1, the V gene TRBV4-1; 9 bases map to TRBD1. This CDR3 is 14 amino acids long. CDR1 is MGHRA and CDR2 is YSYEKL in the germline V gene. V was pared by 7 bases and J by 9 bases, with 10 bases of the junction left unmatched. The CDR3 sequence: CASNRGQGQSEQFF. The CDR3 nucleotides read TGCGCCAGCAACCGAGGACAGGGGCAGAGTGAGCAGTTCTTC.

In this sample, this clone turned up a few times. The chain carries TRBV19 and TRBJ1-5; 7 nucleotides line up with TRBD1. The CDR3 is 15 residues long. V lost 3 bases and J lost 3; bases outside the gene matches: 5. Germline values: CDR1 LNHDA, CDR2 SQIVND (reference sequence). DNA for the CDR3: TGTGCCAGTAGTATCGGGGACAGTAACAATCAGCCCCAGCATTTT. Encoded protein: CASSIGDSNNQPQHF.

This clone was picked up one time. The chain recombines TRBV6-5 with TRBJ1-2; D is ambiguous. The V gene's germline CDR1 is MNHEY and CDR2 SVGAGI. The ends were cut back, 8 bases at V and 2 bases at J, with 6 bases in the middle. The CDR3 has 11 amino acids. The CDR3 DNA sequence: TGTGCCAGCGGAGAAAACTATGGCTACACCTTC. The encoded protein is CASGENYGYTF.

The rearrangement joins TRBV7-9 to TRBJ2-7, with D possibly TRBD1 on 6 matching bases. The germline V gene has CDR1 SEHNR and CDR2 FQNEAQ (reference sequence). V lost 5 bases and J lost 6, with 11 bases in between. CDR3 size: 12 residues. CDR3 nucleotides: TGTGCCAGCAGCGAGGACAGCGCCGAGCAGTACTTC. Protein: CASSEDSAEQYF. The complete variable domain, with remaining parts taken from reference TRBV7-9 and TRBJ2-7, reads DTGVSQNPRHKITKRGQNVTFRCDPISEHNRLYWYRQTLGQGPEFLTYFQNEAQLEKSRLLSDRFSAERPKGSFSTLEIQRTEQGDSAMYLCASSEDSAEQYFGPGTRLTVT.

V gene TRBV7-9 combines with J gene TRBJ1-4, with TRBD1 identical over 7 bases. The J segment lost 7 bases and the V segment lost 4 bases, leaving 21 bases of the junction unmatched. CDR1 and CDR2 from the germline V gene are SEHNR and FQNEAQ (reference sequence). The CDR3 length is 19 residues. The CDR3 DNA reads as TGTGCCAGCAGCTCAGCCGGGGGATCCTCGACAGGGTCGGTTGAAAAACTGTTTTTT. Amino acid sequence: CASSSAGGSSTGSVEKLFF. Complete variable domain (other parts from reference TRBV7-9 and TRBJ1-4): DTGVSQNPRHKITKRGQNVTFRCDPISEHNRLYWYRQTLGQGPEFLTYFQNEAQLEKSRLLSDRFSAERPKGSFSTLEIQRTEQGDSAMYLCASSSAGGSSTGSVEKLFFGSGTQLSVL.

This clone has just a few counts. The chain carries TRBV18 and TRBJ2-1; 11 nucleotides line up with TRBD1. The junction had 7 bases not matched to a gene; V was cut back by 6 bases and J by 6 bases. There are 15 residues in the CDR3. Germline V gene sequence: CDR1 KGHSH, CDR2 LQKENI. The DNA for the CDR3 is TGTGCCAGCTCTCGGACAGGGGGCTTCAGCAATGAGCAGTTCTTC. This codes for CASSRTGGFSNEQFF.

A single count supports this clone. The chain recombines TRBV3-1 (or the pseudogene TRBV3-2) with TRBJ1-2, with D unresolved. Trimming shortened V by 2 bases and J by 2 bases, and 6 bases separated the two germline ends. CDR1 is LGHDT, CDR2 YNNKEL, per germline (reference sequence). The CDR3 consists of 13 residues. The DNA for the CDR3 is TGTGCCAGCAGCCAATTCGGGAACTATGGCTACACCTTC. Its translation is CASSQFGNYGYTF.

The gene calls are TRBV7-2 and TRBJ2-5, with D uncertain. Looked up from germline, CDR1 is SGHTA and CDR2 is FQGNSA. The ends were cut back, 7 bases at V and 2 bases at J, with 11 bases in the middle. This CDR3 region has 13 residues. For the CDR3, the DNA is TGTGCCAGCACCATATCACTGCAAGAGACCCAGTACTTC. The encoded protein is CASTISLQETQYF.

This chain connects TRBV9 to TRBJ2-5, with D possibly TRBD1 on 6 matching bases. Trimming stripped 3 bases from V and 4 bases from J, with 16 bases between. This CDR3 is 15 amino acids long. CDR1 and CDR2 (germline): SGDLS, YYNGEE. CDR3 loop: CASSDTGSGRETQYF. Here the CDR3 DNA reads TGTGCCAGCAGCGACACAGGGTCGGGGAGAGAGACCCAGTACTTC.

For the CDR3, the DNA is TGTGCCTGGAGTGGGCAGGTCTATGGCTACACCTTC. Translating it yields CAWSGQVYGYTF. This chain connects TRBV30 to TRBJ1-2; no firm D call. The CDR3 is 12 amino acids. Looked up from germline, CDR1 is GTSNPN and CDR2 is SVGIG (reference sequence). Trimming cost V 1 base and J 4 bases, with 7 bases left between them.

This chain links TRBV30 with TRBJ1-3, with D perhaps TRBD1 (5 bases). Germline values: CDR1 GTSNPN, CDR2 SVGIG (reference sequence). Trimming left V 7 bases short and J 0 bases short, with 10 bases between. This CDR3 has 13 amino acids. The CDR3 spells CASGADSGNTIYF. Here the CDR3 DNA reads TGTGCCTCTGGGGCGGACTCTGGAAACACCATATATTTT.

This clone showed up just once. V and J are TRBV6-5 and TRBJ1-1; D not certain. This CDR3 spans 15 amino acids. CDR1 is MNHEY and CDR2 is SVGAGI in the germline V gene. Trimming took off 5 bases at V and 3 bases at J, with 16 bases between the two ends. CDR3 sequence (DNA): TGTGCCAGCAGTCCCCTCTCAGTACCGTACACTGAAGCTTTCTTT. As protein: CASSPLSVPYTEAFF.

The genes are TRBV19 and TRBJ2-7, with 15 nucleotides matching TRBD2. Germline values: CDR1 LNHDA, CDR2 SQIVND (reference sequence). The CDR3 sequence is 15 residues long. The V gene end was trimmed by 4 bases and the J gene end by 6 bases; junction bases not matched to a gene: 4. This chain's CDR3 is CASSKGLAGGLEQYF. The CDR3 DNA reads TGTGCCAGTAGTAAAGGACTAGCGGGAGGGCTCGAGCAGTACTTC. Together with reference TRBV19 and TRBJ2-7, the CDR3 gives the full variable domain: DGGITQSPKYLFRKEGQNVTLSCEQNLNHDAMYWYRQDPGQGLRLIYYSQIVNDFQKGDIAEGYSVSREKKESFPLTVTSAQKNPTAFYLCASSKGLAGGLEQYFGPGTRLTVT.

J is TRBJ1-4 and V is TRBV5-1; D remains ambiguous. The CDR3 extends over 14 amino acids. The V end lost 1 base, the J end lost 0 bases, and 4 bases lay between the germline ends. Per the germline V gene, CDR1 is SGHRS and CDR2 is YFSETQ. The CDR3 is CASSLTATNEKLFF. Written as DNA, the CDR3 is TGCGCCAGCAGCTTGACGGCAACTAATGAAAAACTGTTTTTT. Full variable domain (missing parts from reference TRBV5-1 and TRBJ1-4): KAGVTQTPRYLIKTRGQQVTLSCSPISGHRSVSWYQQTPGQGLQFLFEYFSETQRNKGNFPGRFSGRQFSNSRSEMNVSTLELGDSALYLCASSLTATNEKLFFGSGTQLSVL.

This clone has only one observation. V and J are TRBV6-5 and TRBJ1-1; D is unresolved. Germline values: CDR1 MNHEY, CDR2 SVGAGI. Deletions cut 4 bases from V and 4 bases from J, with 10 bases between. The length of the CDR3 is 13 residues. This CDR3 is CASSSVGVTEAFF. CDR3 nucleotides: TGTGCCAGCAGTTCGGTGGGCGTCACTGAAGCTTTCTTT.

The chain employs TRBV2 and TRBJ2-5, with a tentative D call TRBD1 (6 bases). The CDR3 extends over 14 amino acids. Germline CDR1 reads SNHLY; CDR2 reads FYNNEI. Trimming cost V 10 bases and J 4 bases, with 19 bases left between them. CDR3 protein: CATCDRRCLETQYF. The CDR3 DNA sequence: TGTGCCACCTGCGACAGGAGGTGTCTAGAGACCCAGTACTTC.

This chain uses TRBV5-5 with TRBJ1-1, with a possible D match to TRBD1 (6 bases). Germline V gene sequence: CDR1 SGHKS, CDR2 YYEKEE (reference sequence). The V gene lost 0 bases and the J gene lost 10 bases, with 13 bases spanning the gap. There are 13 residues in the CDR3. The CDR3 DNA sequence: TGTGCCAGCAGCTTGGGGGCAGGGGAAGTAGCTTTCTTT. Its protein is CASSLGAGEVAFF. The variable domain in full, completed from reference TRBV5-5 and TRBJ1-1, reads DAGVTQSPTHLIKTRGQQVTLRCSPISGHKSVSWYQQVLGQGPQFIFQYYEKEERGRGNFPDRFSARQFPNYSSELNVNALLLGDSALYLCASSLGAGEVAFFGQGTRLTVV.

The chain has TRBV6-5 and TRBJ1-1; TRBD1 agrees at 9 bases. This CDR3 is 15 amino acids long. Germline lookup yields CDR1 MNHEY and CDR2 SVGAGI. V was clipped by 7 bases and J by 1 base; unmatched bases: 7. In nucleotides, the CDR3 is TGTGCCAGCATCCTTTCGACAGGGGGGAACACTGAAGCTTTCTTT. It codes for CASILSTGGNTEAFF.